This TCR beta chain derives from a study of Tregs in tolerant kidney transplant recipients. Overall study context: Recipients received nonmyeloablative bone marrow transplants from related graft donors, with transient mixed chimerism. Study-level findings and limits: Expanding Tregs on activated donor B cells appeared to best identify donor-specific TCRbeta clones. Biological reproducibility was not directly addressed in this study.

As regards this clone: The antigen remains unidentified. The read terminates 3 residues ahead of where the CDR3 ends, so the germline J gene completes it.

Trimming cost V 3 bases and J 4 bases; bases outside gene matches: 8. Looked up from germline, CDR1 is SGHRS and CDR2 is YFSETQ. The length of the CDR3 is 15 residues. Method: immunoSEQ multiplex PCR; TCRdb's copy keeps in-frame clones and lacks some. This listing includes around 48,000 clones. This specimen consisted of CD4+ T cells from blood, obtained before the transplant. The chain couples TRBV5-1 to TRBJ2-5; 8 bases fit TRBD1. This clonotype originated in a human donor who received a combined kidney and bone marrow transplant. Partial CDR3 DNA: TGCGCCAGCAGCTCAACAGGGGGTGATGGAGAGACC. Its protein is CASSSTGGDGET. The whole CDR3 region reads CASSSTGGDGETQYF.